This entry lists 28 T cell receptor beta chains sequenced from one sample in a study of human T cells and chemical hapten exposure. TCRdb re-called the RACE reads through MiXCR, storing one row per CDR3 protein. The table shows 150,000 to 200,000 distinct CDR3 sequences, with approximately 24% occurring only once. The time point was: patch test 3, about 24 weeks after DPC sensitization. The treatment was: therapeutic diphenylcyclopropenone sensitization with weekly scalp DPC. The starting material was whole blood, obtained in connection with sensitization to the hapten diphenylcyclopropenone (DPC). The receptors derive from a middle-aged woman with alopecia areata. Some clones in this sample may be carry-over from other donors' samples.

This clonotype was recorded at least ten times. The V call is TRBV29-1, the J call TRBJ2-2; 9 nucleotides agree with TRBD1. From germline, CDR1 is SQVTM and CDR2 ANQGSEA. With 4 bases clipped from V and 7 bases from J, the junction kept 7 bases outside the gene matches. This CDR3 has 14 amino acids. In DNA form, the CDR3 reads TGCAGCGTTGGGTCCGGACAGGGGATCGGGGAGCTGTTTTTT. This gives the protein CSVGSGQGIGELFF.

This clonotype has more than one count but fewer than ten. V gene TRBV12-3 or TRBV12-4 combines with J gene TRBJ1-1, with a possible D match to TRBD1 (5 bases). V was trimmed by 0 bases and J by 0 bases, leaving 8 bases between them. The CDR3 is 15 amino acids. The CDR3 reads CASSLATGVNTEAFF. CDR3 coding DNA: TGTGCCAGCAGTTTAGCTACAGGTGTGAACACTGAAGCTTTCTTT.

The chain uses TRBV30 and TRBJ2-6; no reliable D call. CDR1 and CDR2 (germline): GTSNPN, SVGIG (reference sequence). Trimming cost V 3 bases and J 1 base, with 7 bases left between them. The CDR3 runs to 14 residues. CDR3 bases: TGTGCCTGGAGCGCTAAATCTGGGGCCAACGTCCTGACTTTC. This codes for CAWSAKSGANVLTF.

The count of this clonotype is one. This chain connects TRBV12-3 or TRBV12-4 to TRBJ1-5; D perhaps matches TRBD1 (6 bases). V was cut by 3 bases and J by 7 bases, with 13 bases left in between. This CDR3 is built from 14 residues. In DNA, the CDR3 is TGTGCCAGCAGTTTTAACGAGGGGGGACAGCCCCAGCATTTT. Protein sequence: CASSFNEGGQPQHF.

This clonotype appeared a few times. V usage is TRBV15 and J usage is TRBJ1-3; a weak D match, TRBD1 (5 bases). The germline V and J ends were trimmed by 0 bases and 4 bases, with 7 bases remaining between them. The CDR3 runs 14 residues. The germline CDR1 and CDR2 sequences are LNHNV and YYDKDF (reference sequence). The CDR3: CATSRDQGGNTIYF. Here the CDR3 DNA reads TGTGCCACCAGCAGAGATCAGGGAGGAAACACCATATATTTT.

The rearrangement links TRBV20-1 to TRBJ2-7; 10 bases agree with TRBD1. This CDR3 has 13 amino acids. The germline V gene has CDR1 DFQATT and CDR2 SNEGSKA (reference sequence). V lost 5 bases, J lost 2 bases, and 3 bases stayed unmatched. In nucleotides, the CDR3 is TGCAGTGCTGCCGGGACAGGGGCCTACGAGCAGTACTTC. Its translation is CSAAGTGAYEQYF.

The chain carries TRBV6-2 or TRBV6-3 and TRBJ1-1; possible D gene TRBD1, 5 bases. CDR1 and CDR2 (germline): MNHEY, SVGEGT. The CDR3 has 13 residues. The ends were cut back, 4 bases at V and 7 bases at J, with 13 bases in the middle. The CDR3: CASSSWQGYEAFF. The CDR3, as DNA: TGTGCCAGCAGTTCCTGGCAGGGCTATGAAGCTTTCTTT.

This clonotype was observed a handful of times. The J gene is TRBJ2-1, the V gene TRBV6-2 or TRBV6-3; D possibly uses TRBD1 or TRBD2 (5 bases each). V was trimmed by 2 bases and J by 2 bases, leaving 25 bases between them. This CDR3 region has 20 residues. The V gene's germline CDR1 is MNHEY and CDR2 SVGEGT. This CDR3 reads CASSYSSGRRPVSPYNEQFF. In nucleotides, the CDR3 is TGTGCCAGCAGTTACAGCTCGGGACGGAGACCGGTGAGCCCCTACAATGAGCAGTTCTTC.

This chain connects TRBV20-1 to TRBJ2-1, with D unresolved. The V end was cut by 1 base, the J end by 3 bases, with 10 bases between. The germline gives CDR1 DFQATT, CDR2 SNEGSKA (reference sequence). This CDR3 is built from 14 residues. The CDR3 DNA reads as TGCAGTGCTAGAGTGAGTAGCTACTACAATGAGCAGTTCTTC. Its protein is CSARVSSYYNEQFF.

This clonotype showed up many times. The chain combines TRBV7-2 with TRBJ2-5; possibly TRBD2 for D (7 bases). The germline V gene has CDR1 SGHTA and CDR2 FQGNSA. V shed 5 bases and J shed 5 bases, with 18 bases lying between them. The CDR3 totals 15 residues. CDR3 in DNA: TGTGCCAGCAGCCTTTCTAGCGGAGGACAGGAGACCCAGTACTTC. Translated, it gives CASSLSSGGQETQYF.

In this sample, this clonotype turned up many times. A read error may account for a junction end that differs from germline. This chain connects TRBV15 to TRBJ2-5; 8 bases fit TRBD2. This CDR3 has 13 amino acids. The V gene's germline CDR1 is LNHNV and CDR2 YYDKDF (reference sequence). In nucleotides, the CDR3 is TGTGCCACCAGCAGAGATATATCCGGGACTAGGAACTTC. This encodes CATSRDISGTRNF. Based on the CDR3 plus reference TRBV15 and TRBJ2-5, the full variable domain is DAMVIQNPRYQVTQFGKPVTLSCSQTLNHNVMYWYQQKSSQAPKLLFHYYDKDFNNEADTPDNFQSRRPNTSFCFLDIRSPGLGDTAMYLCATSRDISGTRNFGPGTRLLVL.

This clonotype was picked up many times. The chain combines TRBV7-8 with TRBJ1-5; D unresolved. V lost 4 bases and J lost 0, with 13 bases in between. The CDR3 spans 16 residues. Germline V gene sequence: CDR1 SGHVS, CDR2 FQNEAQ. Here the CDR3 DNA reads TGTGCCAGCAGCTACCAGCGGCACATTAGCAATCAGCCCCAGCATTTT. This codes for CASSYQRHISNQPQHF.

CDR3 in amino acids: CATTKPPGNTQYF. CDR3 coding DNA: TGTGCCACAACCAAGCCCCCGGGGAATACGCAGTATTTT. V usage is TRBV27 and J usage is TRBJ2-3, with a weak D call TRBD2 (5 bases). CDR3 length: 13 amino acids. Trimming removed 10 bases at V and 7 bases at J, with 18 bases between. Per the germline V gene, CDR1 is MNHEY and CDR2 is SMNVEV (reference sequence).

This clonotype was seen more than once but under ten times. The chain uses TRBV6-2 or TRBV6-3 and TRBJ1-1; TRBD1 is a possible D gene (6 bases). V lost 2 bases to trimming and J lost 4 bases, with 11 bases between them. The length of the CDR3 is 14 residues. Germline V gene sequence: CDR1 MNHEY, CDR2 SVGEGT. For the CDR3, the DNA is TGTGCCAGCAGTTACGGGCAGGGGACCACTGAAGCTTTCTTT. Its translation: CASSYGQGTTEAFF.

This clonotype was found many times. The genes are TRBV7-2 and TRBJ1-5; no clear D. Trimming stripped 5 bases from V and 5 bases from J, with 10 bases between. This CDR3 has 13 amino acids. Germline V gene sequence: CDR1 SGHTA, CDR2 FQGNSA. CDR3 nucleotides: TGTGCCAGCAGCGAGGGAAATGATCAGCCCCAGCATTTT. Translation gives CASSEGNDQPQHF.

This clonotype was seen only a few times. Here the CDR3 reads CSARDPGQGHGYTF. CDR3 DNA sequence: TGCAGTGCTAGAGACCCGGGACAGGGCCATGGCTACACCTTC. The rearrangement links TRBV20-1 to TRBJ1-2, with 9 bases identical to TRBD1. This CDR3 is built from 14 residues. The J segment lost 6 bases and the V segment lost 0 bases, leaving 5 bases of the junction unmatched. CDR1 is DFQATT and CDR2 is SNEGSKA in the germline V gene (reference sequence).

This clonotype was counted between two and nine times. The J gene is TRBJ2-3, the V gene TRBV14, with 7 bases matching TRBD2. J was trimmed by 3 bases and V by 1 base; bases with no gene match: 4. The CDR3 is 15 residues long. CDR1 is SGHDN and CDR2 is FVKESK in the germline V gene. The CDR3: CASSQGGSLTDTQYF. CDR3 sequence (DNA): TGTGCCAGCAGCCAAGGCGGGAGTCTGACAGATACGCAGTATTTT.

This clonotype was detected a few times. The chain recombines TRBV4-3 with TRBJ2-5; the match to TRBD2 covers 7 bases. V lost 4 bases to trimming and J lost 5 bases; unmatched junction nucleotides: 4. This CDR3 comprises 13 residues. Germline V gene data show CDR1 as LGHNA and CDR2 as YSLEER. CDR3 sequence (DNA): TGCGCCAGCAGCCGGTGGGAGGGTGAGACCCAGTACTTC. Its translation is CASSRWEGETQYF.

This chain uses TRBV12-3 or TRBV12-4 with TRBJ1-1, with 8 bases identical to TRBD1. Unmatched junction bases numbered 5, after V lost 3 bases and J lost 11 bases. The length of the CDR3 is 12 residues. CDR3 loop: CASSFPDREAFF. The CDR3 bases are TGTGCCAGCAGTTTCCCGGACAGGGAGGCTTTCTTT.

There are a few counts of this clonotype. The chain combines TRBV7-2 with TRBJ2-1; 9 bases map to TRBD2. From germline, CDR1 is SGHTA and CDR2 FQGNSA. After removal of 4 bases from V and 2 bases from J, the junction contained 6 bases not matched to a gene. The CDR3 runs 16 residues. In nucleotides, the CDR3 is TGTGCCAGCAGCTCCAGGCCTAGCGGGGCCTACAATGAGCAGTTCTTC. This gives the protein CASSSRPSGAYNEQFF.

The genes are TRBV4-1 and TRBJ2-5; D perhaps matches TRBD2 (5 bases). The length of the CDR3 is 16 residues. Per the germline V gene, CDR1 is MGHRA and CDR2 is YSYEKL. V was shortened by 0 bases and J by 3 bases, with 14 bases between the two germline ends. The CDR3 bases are TGCGCCAGCAGCCAAGATAGAGGGCAGTTTAAAGAGACCCAGTACTTC. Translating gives CASSQDRGQFKETQYF.

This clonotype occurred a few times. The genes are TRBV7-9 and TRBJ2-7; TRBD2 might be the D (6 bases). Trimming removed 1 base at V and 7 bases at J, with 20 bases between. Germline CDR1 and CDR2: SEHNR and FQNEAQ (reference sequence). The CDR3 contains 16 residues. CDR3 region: CASSLEVWGLPREQYF. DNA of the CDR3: TGTGCCAGCAGCTTAGAAGTTTGGGGACTTCCGCGGGAGCAGTACTTC.

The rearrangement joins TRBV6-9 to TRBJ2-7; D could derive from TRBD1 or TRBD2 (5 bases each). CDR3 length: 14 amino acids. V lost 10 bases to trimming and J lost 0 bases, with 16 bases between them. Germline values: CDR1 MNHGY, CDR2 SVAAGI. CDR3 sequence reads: CANSRDGTSYEQYF. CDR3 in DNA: TGTGCCAACTCTAGGGACGGAACCTCCTACGAGCAGTACTTC.

Here the CDR3 DNA reads TGTGCCAGCAGTTTAAGACGTAGGGGGGGCAGGCCTGCGGGCACCGGGGAGCTGTTTTTT. Translated, it gives CASSLRRRGGRPAGTGELFF. The rearrangement links TRBV28 to TRBJ2-2, with D possibly matching TRBD2 (7 bases). CDR1 MDHEN and CDR2 SYDVKM come from the germline V gene. With 2 bases removed from V and 4 bases from J, the gap between germline ends came to 26 bases. The CDR3 totals 20 residues.

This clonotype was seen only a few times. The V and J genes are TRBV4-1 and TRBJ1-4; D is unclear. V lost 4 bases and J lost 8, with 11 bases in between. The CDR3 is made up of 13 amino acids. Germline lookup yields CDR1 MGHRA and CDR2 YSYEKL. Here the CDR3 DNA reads TGCGCCAGCAGCCTAGCGGCGGGAGAAAAACTGTTTTTT. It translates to CASSLAAGEKLFF.

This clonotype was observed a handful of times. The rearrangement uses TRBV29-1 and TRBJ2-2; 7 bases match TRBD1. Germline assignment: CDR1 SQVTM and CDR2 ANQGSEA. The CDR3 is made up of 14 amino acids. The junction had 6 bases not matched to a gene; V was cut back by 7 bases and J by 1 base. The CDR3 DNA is TGCAGCGGACGGGGACAGATGAACACCGGGGAGCTGTTTTTT. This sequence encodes CSGRGQMNTGELFF.

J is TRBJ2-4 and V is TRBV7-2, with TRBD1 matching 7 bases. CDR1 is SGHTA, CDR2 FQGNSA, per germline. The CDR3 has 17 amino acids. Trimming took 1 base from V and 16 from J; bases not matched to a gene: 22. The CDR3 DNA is TGTGCCAGCAGCTTAGGGTCACAGGGGTCCAGGAGGTCCCCCAAATACTTC. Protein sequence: CASSLGSQGSRRSPKYF.

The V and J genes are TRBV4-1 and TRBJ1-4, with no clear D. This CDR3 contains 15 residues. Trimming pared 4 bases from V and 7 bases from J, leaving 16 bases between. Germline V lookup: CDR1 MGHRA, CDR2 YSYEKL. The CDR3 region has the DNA TGCGCCAGCAGCCCATACGTTGCCGAGGTTGAAAAACTGTTTTTT. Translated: CASSPYVAEVEKLFF.